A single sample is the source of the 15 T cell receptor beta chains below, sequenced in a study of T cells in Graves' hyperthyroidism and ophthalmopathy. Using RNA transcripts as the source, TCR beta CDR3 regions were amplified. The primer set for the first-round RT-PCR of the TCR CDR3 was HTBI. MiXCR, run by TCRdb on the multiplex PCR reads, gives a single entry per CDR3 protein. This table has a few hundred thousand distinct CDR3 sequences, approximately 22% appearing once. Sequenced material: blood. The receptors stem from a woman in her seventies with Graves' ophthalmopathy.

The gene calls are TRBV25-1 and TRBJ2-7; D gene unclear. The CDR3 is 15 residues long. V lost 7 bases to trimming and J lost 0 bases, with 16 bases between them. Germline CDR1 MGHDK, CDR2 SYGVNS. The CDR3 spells CASNPGSGTSYEQYF. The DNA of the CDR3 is TGTGCCAGCAATCCCGGATCGGGCACCTCCTACGAGCAGTACTTC.

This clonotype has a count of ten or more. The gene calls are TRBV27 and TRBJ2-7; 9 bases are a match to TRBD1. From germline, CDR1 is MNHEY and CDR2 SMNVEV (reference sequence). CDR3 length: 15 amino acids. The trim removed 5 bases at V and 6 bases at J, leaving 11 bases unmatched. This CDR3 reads CASSKQGARRGEQYF. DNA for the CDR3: TGTGCCAGCAGTAAACAGGGGGCAAGACGGGGCGAGCAGTACTTC.

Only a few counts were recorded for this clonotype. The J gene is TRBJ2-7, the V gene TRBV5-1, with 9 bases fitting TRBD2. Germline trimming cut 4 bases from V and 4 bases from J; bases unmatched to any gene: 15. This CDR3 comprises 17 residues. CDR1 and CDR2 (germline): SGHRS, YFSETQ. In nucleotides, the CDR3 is TGCGCCAGCAGCCAGGGGGTGGCGGCTAGCGGGATATACGAGCAGTACTTC. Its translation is CASSQGVAASGIYEQYF. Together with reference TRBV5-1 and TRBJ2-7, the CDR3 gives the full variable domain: KAGVTQTPRYLIKTRGQQVTLSCSPISGHRSVSWYQQTPGQGLQFLFEYFSETQRNKGNFPGRFSGRQFSNSRSEMNVSTLELGDSALYLCASSQGVAASGIYEQYFGPGTRLTVT.

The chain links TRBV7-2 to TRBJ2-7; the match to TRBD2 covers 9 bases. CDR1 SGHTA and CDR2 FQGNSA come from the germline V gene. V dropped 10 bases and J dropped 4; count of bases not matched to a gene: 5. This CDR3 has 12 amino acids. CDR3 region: CATRLAVYEQYF. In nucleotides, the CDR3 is TGTGCCACCAGACTAGCGGTTTACGAGCAGTACTTC.

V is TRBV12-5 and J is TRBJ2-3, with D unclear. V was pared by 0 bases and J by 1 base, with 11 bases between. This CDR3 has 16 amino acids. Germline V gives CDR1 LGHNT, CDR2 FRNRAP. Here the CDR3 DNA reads TGTGCTAGTGGTTTGGTTTTGACCGTGGGCACAGATACGCAGTATTTT. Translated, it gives CASGLVLTVGTDTQYF.

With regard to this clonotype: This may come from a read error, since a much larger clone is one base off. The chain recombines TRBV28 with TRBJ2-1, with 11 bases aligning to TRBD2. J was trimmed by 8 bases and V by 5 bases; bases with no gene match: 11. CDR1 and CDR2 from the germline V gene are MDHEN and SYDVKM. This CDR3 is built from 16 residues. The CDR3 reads CASSPPLAGVIYEQFF. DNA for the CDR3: TGTGCCAGCAGTCCCCCACTAGCGGGAGTCATATATGAGCAGTTCTTC.

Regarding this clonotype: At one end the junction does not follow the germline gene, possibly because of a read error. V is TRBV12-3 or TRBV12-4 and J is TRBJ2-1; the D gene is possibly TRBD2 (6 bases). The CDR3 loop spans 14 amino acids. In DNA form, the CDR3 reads TGTGCCAGCGGGGACTCCATCTCCTACGATGAGCAGTTCTTC. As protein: CASGDSISYDEQFF.

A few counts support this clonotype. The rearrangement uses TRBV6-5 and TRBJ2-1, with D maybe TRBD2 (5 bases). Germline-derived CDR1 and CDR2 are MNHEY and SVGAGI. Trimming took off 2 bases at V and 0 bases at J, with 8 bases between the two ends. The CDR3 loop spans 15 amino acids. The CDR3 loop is CASSYGLNSYNEQFF. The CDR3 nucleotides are TGTGCCAGCAGTTACGGACTCAACTCCTACAATGAGCAGTTCTTC.

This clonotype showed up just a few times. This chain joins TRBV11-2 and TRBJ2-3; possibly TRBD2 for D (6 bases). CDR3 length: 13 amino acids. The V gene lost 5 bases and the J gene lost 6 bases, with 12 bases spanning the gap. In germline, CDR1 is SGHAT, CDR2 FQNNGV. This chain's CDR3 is CASSPRGSDTQYF. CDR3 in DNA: TGTGCCAGCAGCCCCCGGGGGTCCGATACGCAGTATTTT.

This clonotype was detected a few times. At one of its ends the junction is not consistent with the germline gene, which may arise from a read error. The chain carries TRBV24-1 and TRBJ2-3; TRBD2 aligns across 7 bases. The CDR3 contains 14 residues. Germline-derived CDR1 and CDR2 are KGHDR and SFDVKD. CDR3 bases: TGTGCCGCCAGTGCTCCCGGGACGGGGGGAACGCAGTATTTT. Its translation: CAASAPGTGGTQYF.

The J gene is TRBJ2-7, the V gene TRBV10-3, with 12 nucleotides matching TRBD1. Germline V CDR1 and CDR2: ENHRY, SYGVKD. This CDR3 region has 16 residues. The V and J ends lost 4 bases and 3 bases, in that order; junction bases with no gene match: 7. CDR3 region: CAISGGGQGAFYEQYF. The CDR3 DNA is TGTGCCATCAGTGGAGGGGGACAGGGGGCTTTCTACGAGCAGTACTTC.

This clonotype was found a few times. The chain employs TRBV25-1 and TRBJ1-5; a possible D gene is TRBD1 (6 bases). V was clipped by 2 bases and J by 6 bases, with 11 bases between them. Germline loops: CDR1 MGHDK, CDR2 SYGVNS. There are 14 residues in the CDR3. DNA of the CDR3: TGTGCCAGCAGTGAAACAGGGTACGGTCAGCCCCAGCATTTT. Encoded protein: CASSETGYGQPQHF.

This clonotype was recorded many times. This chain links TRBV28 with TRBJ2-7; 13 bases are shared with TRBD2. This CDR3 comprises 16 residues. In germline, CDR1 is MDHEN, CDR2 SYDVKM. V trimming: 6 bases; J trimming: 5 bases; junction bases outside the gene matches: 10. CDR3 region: CASSRGLAGPKNEQYF. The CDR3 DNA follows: TGTGCCAGCAGCCGGGGACTAGCGGGACCCAAGAACGAGCAGTACTTC.

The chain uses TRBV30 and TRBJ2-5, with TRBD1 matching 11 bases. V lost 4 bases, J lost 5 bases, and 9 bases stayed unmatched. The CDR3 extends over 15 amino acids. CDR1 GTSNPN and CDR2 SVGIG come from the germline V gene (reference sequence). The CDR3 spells CAWTKGQGAVETQYF. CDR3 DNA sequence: TGTGCCTGGACCAAAGGACAGGGGGCAGTGGAGACCCAGTACTTC.

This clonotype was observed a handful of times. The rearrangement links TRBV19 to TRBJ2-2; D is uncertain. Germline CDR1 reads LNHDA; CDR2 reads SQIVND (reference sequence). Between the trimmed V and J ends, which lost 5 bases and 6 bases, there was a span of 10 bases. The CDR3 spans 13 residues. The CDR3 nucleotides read TGTGCCAGTAGTCTTCTAGGGCCCGGGGAGCTGTTTTTT. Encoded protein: CASSLLGPGELFF.